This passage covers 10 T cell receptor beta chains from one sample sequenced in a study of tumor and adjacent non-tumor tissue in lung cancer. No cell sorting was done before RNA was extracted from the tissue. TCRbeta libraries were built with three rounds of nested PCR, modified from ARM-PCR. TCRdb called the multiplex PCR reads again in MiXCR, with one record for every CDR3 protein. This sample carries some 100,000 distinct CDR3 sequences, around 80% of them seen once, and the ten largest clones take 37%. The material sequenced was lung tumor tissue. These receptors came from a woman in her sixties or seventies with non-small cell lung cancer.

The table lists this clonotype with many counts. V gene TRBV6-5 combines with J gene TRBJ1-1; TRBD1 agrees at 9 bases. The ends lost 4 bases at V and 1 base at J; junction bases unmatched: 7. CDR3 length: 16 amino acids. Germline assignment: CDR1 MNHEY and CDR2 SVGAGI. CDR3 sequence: CASSSYGQGTNTEAFF. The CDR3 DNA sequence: TGTGCCAGCAGTTCCTACGGACAGGGGACGAACACTGAAGCTTTCTTT.

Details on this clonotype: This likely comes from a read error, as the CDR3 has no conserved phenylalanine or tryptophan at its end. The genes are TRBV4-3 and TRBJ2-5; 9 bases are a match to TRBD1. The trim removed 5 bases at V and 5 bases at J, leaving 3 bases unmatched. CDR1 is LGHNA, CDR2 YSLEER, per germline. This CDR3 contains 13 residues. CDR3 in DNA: TGCGCCAGCAGCATGGACAGGGGTGAGACCCAGTACTCC. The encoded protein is CASSMDRGETQYS.

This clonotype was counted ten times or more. The CDR3 DNA reads TGTGCCAGCAGTTACCTATTGCAGGGTCCAAAGGACGGCAATGAGCAGTTCTTC. This gives the protein CASSYLLQGPKDGNEQFF. This chain connects TRBV6-2 or TRBV6-3 to TRBJ2-1; TRBD1 might be the D (5 bases). The V gene lost 2 bases and the J gene lost 6 bases, with 23 bases spanning the gap. The CDR3 consists of 18 residues. Per germline, CDR1 MNHEY and CDR2 SVGEGT.

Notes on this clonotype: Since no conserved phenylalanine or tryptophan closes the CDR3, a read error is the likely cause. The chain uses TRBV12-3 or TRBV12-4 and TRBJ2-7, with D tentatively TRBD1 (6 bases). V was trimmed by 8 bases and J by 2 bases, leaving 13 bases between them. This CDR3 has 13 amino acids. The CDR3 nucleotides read TGTGCCAGCCGTCCGTCAGGGGCCTACGAGCAGTACTTG. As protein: CASRPSGAYEQYL.

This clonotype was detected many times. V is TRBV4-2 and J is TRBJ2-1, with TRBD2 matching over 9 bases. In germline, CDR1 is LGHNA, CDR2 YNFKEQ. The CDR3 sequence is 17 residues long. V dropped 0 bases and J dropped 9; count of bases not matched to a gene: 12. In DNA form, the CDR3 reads TGTGCCAGCAGCCAAGATTTAGCGGGAGTGGGGAACAGTGAGCAGTTCTTC. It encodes CASSQDLAGVGNSEQFF.

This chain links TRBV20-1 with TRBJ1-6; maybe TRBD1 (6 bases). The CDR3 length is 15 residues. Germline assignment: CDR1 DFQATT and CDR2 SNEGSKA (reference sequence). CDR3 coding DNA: TGCGGTACTAGAGGGACACCCAGGGGTAATTCACCCCTCCACTTT. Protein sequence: CGTRGTPRGNSPLHF.

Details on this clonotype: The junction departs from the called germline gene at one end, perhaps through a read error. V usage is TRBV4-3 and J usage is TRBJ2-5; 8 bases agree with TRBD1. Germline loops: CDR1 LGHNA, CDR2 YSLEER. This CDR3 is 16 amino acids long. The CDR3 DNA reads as TGCACCAGAAGCCAATATTTCCAGGGGGCCGCAGAGACCCAGTACTTC. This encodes CTRSQYFQGAAETQYF.

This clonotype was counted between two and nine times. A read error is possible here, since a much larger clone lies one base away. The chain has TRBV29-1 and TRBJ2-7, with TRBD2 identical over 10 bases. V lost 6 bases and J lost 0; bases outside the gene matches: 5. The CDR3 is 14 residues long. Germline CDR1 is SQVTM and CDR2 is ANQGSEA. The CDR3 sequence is CSVTGTSDSYEQYF. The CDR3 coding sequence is TGCAGCGTAACCGGGACTAGCGACTCCTACGAGCAGTACTTC.

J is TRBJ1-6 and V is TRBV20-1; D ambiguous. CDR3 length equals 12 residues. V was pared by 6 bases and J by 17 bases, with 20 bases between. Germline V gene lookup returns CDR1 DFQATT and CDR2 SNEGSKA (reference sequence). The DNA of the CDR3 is TGCAGTGCATTGGTCAGAAATTCACGCATCCACTTT. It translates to CSALVRNSRIHF.

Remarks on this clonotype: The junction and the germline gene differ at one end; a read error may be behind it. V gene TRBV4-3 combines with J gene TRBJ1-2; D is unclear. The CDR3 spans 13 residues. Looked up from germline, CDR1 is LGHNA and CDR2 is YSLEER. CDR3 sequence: CASSQKANYGYSF. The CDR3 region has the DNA TGCGCCAGCAGTCAAAAAGCTAACTATGGTTACTCCTTC.